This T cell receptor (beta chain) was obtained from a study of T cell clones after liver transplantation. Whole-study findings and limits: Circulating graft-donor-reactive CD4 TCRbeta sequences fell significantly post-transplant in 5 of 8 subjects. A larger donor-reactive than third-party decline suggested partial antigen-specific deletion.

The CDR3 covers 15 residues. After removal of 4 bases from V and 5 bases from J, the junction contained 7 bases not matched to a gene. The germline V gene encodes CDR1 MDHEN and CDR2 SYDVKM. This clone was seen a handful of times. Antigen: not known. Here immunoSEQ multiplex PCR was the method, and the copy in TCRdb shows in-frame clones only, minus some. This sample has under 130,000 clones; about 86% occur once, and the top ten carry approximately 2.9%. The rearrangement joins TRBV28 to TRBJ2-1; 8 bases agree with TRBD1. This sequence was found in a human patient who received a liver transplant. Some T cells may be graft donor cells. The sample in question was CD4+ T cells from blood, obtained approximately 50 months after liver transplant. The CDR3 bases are TGTGCCAGCAGTTCGCGACAGGGGTACCACAATGAGCAGTTCTTC. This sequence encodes CASSSRQGYHNEQFF.